This is a list of T cell receptor beta chains from one sample in a study of cytomegalovirus exposure and HLA in healthy donors. Using immunoSEQ multiplex PCR, the repertoire was profiled, and TCRdb retains in-frame clones only, with some absent. The record lists around 210,000 clones, of which the ten most abundant hold 0.95% to 1.3%. Sequenced sample: PBMCs. The receptors were gathered from a girl under 10 years old in good health and CMV-seropositive. The CDR3 runs from the conserved cysteine through the conserved F or W. The order of the fields is D gene, V gene, J gene, CDR3 protein, CDR3 DNA. A D gene is named only where the DNA matches it firmly.

d_call: TRBD2
v_call: TRBV11-2
j_call: TRBJ2-7
cdr3_aa: CASSPRTSPLYEQYF
cdr3_nt: TGTGCCAGCAGCCCCAGGACTAGCCCCCTCTACGAGCAGTACTTC

d_call: TRBD2
v_call: TRBV5-4
j_call: TRBJ2-2
cdr3_aa: CASSAVASGRGVGELFF
cdr3_nt: TGTGCCAGCAGCGCAGTTGCTAGCGGGAGAGGAGTCGGGGAGCTGTTTTTT

d_call: -
v_call: TRBV11-3
j_call: TRBJ2-1
cdr3_aa: CASSLGLGSTYNEQFF
cdr3_nt: TGTGCCAGCAGCTTAGGATTGGGTAGCACCTACAATGAGCAGTTCTTC

d_call: -
v_call: TRBV5-1
j_call: TRBJ2-2
cdr3_aa: CASSLGDTGELFF
cdr3_nt: TGCGCCAGCAGCTTGGGAGACACCGGGGAGCTGTTTTTT

d_call: -
v_call: TRBV27
j_call: TRBJ2-3
cdr3_aa: CASRRLGTDTQYF
cdr3_nt: TGTGCCAGCAGACGACTTGGGACAGATACGCAGTATTTT

d_call: -
v_call: TRBV28
j_call: TRBJ2-7
cdr3_aa: CASSFGPSYEQYF
cdr3_nt: TGTGCCAGCAGTTTTGGGCCCTCCTACGAGCAGTACTTC

d_call: -
v_call: TRBV5-1
j_call: TRBJ1-1
cdr3_aa: CASSSHLFMNTEAFF
cdr3_nt: TGCGCCAGCAGCTCTCACTTGTTCATGAACACTGAAGCTTTCTTT

d_call: TRBD1
v_call: TRBV5-6
j_call: TRBJ2-3
cdr3_aa: CASSPGTGDTDTQYF
cdr3_nt: TGTGCCAGCAGCCCCGGGACAGGAGACACAGATACGCAGTATTTT

d_call: -
v_call: TRBV19
j_call: TRBJ2-1
cdr3_aa: CASSAQWALGADEQFF
cdr3_nt: TGTGCCAGTAGTGCCCAGTGGGCGCTAGGGGCCGATGAGCAGTTCTTC

d_call: -
v_call: TRBV7-8
j_call: TRBJ2-1
cdr3_aa: CASSLVADEQFF
cdr3_nt: TGTGCCAGCAGCTTAGTTGCGGATGAGCAGTTCTTC

d_call: -
v_call: TRBV7-9
j_call: TRBJ1-2
cdr3_aa: CASSSSYGYTF
cdr3_nt: TGTGCCAGCAGCTCCAGCTATGGCTACACCTTC

d_call: TRBD2
v_call: TRBV12-5
j_call: TRBJ2-1
cdr3_aa: CASGSSLLGGRSSYNEQFF
cdr3_nt: TGTGCTAGTGGTAGCTCTCTTCTGGGCGGGAGGAGCTCCTACAATGAGCAGTTCTTC

d_call: -
v_call: TRBV28
j_call: TRBJ1-1
cdr3_aa: CASSVSGLNTEAFF
cdr3_nt: TGTGCCAGCAGTGTTTCAGGGTTGAACACTGAAGCTTTCTTT

d_call: -
v_call: TRBV2
j_call: TRBJ2-7
cdr3_aa: CASQTHWEFYF
cdr3_nt: TGTGCCAGCCAGACTCACTGGGAGTTTTACTTC

d_call: TRBD2
v_call: TRBV7-2
j_call: TRBJ2-3
cdr3_aa: CASSLRMGLAVSTDTQYF
cdr3_nt: TGTGCCAGCAGCTTAAGGATGGGACTAGCGGTTAGCACAGATACGCAGTATTTT